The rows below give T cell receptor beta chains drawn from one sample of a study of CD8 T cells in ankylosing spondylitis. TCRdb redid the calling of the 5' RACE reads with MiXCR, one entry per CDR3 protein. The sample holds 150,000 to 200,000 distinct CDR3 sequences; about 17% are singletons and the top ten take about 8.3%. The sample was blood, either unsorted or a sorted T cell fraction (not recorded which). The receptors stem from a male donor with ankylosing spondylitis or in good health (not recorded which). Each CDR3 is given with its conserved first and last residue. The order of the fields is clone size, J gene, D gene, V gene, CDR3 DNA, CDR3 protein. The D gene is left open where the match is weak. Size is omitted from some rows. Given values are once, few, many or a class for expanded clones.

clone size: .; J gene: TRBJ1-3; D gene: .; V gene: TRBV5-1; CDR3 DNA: TGCGCCAGCAGCGACACTTCCTCTGGAAACACCATATATTTT; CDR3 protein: CASSDTSSGNTIYF
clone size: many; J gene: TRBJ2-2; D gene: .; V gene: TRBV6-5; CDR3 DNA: TGTGCCAGCGCTCCGAGCGTCCCGGGGCTGTTTTTT; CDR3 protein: CASAPSVPGLFF
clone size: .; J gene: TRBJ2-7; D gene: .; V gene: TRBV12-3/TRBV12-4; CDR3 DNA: TGTGCCAGCAGTTTCGAGGGCGAGCAGTACTTC; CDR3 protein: CASSFEGEQYF
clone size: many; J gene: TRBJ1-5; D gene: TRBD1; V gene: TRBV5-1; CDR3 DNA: TGCGCCAGCAGCCCGCTCCCGGACAGGCCGCTCAATCAGCCCCAGCATTTT; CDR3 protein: CASSPLPDRPLNQPQHF
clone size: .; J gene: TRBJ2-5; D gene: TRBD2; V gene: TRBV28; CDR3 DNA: TGTGCCAGCAGTCCCTCGGCGAGGACTAGCGGGAGGTACCAAGAGACCCAGTACTTC; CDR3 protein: CASSPSARTSGRYQETQYF
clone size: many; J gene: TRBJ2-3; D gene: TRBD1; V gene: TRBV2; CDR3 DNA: TGTGCCAGCATCCGGGACAGGGACGATTCTAGCACAGATACGCAGTATTTT; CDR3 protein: CASIRDRDDSSTDTQYF
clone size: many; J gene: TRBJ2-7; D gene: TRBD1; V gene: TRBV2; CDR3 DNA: TGTGCCAGCAGAGAGGACAGGGAAACCTACGAGCAGTACTTC; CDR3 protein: CASREDRETYEQYF
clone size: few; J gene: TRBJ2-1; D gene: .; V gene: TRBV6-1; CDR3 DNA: TGTGCCAGCAAGATGTGGAGGAACTACAATGAGCAGTTCTTC; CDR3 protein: CASKMWRNYNEQFF
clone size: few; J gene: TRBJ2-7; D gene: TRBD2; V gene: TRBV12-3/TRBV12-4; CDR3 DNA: TGTGCCAGCAGTGGCCCTAGCGGCCCCCACGAGCAGTACTTC; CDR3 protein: CASSGPSGPHEQYF
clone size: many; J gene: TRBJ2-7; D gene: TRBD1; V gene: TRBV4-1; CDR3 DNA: TGCGCCAGCAGCCAAGGACAGGGAGTGGGCTACGAGCAGTACTTC; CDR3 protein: CASSQGQGVGYEQYF
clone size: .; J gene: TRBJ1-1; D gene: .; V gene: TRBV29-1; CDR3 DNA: TGCAGCGGTGCCGGCGGGACGCGGAACACTGAAGCTTTCTTT; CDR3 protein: CSGAGGTRNTEAFF
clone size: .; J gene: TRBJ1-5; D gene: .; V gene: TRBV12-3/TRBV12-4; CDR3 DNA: TGTGCCAGCAGTTTCGCAGGGAATCTGGGGCCCCAGCATTTT; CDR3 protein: CASSFAGNLGPQHF
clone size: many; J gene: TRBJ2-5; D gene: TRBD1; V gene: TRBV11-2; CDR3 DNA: TGTGCCAGCAGCCGCGGGACAGGGAAGCAAGAGACCCAGTACTTC; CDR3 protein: CASSRGTGKQETQYF
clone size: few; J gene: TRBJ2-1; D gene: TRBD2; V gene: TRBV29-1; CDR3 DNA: TGCAGCCATACCGGGACTAGGATCTACAATGAGCAGTTCTTC; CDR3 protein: CSHTGTRIYNEQFF
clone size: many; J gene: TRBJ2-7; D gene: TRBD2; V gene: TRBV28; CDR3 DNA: TGTGCCAGCAGTCCAACTAGCGGGAGGGATGAGCAGTACTTC; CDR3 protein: CASSPTSGRDEQYF
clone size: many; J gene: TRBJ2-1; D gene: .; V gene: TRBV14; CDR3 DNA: TGTGCCAGCAGCCTAACGGGATGGAATGAGCAGTTCTTC; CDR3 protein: CASSLTGWNEQFF
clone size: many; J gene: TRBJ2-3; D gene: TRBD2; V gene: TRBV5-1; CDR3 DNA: TGCGCCAGTCGACTAGCGGGAAGCACAGATACGCAGTATTTT; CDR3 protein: CASRLAGSTDTQYF
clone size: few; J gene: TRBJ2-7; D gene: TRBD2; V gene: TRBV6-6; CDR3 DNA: TGTGCCAGCAGAAAGAGACTAGCGGGAAGCTACGAGCAGTACTTC; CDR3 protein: CASRKRLAGSYEQYF
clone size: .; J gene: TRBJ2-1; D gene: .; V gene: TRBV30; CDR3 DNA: TGTGCCTGGAGTGTAGTGCCCCACGTTGAGCAGTTCTTC; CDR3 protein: CAWSVVPHVEQFF
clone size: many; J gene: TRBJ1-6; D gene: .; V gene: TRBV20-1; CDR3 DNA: TGCAGTGCTAGTGCAGGTTGGGGTTCACCCCTCCACTTT; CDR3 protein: CSASAGWGSPLHF
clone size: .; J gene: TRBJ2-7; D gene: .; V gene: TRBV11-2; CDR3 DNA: TGTGCCAGCAGTTCGACCCAGGGGCTTTACGAGCAGTACTTC; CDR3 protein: CASSSTQGLYEQYF
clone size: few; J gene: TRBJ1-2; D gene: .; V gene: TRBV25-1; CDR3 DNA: TGTGCCAGCAGTGAAAAGTTCGGCAGGGGATCCTATGGCTACACCTTC; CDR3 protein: CASSEKFGRGSYGYTF
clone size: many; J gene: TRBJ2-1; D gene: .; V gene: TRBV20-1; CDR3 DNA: TGCAGTGCTAGAAGGCCTTCGGTCAATGAGCAGTTCTTC; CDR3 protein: CSARRPSVNEQFF
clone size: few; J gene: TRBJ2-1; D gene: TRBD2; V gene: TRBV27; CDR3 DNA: TGTGCCAGCAGTGCACTAGCGGGAGGGAATGAGCAGTTCTTC; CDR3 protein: CASSALAGGNEQFF
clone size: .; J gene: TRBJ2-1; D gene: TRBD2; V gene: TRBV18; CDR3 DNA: TGTGCCAGCTCACCACGTAGGACTAGCTCCGATCTTTTCTACAATGAGCAGTTCTTC; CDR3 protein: CASSPRRTSSDLFYNEQFF
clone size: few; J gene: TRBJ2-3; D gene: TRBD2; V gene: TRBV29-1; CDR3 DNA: TGCAGCCTCCTAGCGGGAGGGTTAGTCACAGATACGCAGTATTTT; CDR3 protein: CSLLAGGLVTDTQYF
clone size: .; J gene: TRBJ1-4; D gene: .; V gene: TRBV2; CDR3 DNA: TGTGCCAGCAGTACACAGGACGTCGATGAAAAACTGTTTTTT; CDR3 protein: CASSTQDVDEKLFF
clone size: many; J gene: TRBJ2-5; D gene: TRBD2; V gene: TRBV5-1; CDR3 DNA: TGCGCCAGCAGCTTGGGGTCTAGCGGGCAAGAGACCCAGTACTTC; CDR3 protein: CASSLGSSGQETQYF
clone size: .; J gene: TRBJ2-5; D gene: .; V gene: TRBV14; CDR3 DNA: TGTGCCAGCAGTTTAACATCGGGAGTGAAAGAGACCCAGTACTTC; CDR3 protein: CASSLTSGVKETQYF
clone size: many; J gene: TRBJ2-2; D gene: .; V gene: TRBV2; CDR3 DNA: TGTGCCAGCAGTGTCTACCTGGCCGGGGAGCTGTTTTTT; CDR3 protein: CASSVYLAGELFF
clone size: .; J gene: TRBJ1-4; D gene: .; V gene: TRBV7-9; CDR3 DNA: TGTGCCAGCAGCTACCGACAGTTTTCCCCAGATGAAAAACTGTTTTTT; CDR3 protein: CASSYRQFSPDEKLFF
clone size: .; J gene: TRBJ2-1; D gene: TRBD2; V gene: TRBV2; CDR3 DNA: TGTGCCAGCATGTCGTGGACTAGCCTCAATGAGCAGTTCTTC; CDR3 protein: CASMSWTSLNEQFF
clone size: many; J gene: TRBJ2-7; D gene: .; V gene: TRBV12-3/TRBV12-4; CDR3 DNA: TGTGCCAGCAGGTCCGTGGGAGGCACCTACGAGCAGTACTTC; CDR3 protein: CASRSVGGTYEQYF
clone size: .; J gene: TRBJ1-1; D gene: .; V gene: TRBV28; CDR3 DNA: TGTGCCAGCAGCCCGTTCACTGAAGCTTTCTTT; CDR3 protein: CASSPFTEAFF
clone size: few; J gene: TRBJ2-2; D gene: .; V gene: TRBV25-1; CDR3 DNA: TGTGCCAGCAGTGAATCCCGTAACAGAGGCACCGGGGAGCTGTTTTTT; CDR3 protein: CASSESRNRGTGELFF